The rows below give T cell receptor beta chains drawn from one sample of a study of tumor and adjacent non-tumor tissue in lung cancer. Each CDR3 protein is one row after TCRdb ran MiXCR on the multiplex PCR reads. The sample has roughly 120,000 distinct CDR3 sequences; about 87% are singletons. Sequenced material: lung tumor tissue. These receptors all stem from a man aged 70 or older with non-small cell lung cancer. The CDR3 runs from the conserved cysteine through the conserved F or W. D genes are given only for firm matches. For some rows the clone size is stated as once, few or many, or as a class when expanded; others skip it.

clone_size,d_call,j_call,v_call,cdr3_length,cdr3_aa,cdr3_nt
many,.,TRBJ2-3,TRBV7-8,17,CASSLWVGGISTDTQYF,TGTGCCAGCAGCTTATGGGTTGGGGGGATTAGCACAGATACGCAGTATTTT
.,.,TRBJ1-2,TRBV7-9,15,CASSLDAPSPYGFTF,TGTGCCAGCAGCTTAGATGCGCCTTCACCCTATGGCTTCACGTTC
few,.,TRBJ1-5,TRBV6-6,16,CASSPEPSWFIQPQHF,TGTGCCAGCAGTCCAGAGCCATCATGGTTTATTCAGCCCCAGCACTTT
.,.,TRBJ2-5,TRBV5-4,16,CASNLLKGMTREIQYF,TGTGCCAGCAACCTTCTCAAGGGGATGACGAGAGAGATCCAGTATTTC
few,.,TRBJ2-7,TRBV13,13,CASSSTTVDEQYF,TGTGCTAGCAGCTCAACCACGGTGGACGAACAGTACTTC
few,.,TRBJ2-3,TRBV6-5,13,CANSDGECYTQYF,TGTGCCAACTCAGACGGGGAATGTTATACGCAGTATTTT
.,.,TRBJ1-2,TRBV29-1,13,CSVLRTGAYGYAF,TGCAGCGTTCTCCGGACGGGAGCTTATGGCTACGCCTTC
.,.,TRBJ1-1,TRBV5-4,14,CGSSFDRVNTEAFF,TGTGGCAGCAGCTTTGATAGGGTAAACACTGAAGCTTTCTTT
once,.,TRBJ2-1,TRBV7-9,14,CASSLGDGYGEQLF,TGTGCCAGCAGCTTAGGAGACGGCTACGGTGAGCAGTTGTTC
.,TRBD2,TRBJ2-7,TRBV5-6,15,CASSIPLAGGCEQYF,TGTGCCAGCAGCATTCCCTTAGCGGGGGGGTGCGAGCAGTACTTC
.,TRBD2,TRBJ2-5,TRBV12-3/TRBV12-4,20,CASRKRDHPTSGLAQETQYF,TGTGCCAGCAGAAAAAGAGACCACCCGACTAGCGGGCTTGCCCAGGAGACCCAGTACTTC
.,TRBD1,TRBJ2-7,TRBV6-1,13,CASTGTGQYEQYF,TGTGCCAGCACAGGGACAGGTCAGTACGAGCAGTACTTC
.,.,TRBJ2-7,TRBV10-3,13,CAIRRGHGNKQYF,TGTGCCATCCGTCGAGGCCACGGAAACAAGCAGTACTTC
.,TRBD2,TRBJ2-7,TRBV4-1,16,CASIRTLAGEGNEQYF,TGCGCCAGCATCCGGACACTAGCGGGCGAGGGGAACGAGCAGTACTTC
few,TRBD1,TRBJ1-1,TRBV20-1,14,CSASLAGGNTEAFF,TGCAGTGCATCCCTGGCAGGGGGGAACACTGAAGCTTTCTTT
.,.,TRBJ2-5,TRBV11-2,14,CASSLGGLRGIQYF,TGTGCCAGCAGCTTAGGAGGACTCCGGGGGATCCAATACTTC
.,.,TRBJ1-1,TRBV6-1,15,CASSEYSLTNTEAFF,TGTGCCAGCAGTGAATACAGTCTGACGAACACTGAAGCTTTCTTT
.,.,TRBJ2-5,TRBV11-2,15,CAGSPHLGGQETQYF,TGTGCCGGCAGCCCTCATCTGGGCGGGCAAGAGACCCAGTACTTC
once,.,TRBJ2-2,TRBV4-1,12,CASSNFSGELIF,TGCGCCAGCAGCAACTTTTCTGGGGAGCTGATTTTT
.,.,TRBJ1-5,TRBV30,14,CVWSVPGDNQLQHF,TGTGTCTGGAGTGTACCCGGGGACAATCAGCTCCAGCATTTT
.,.,TRBJ2-7,TRBV11-2,16,CDSSPPAGTPTYEQYF,TGTGACAGCAGTCCCCCCGCCGGGACACCAACTTACGAGCAGTACTTC
.,.,TRBJ1-5,TRBV6-2/TRBV6-3,13,CASSSQGNQPYHF,TGTGCCAGCAGTTCTCAGGGTAATCAGCCCTATCATTTT
.,TRBD1,TRBJ1-5,TRBV7-8,15,CASSGTGNGKQPQHF,TGTGCCAGCAGCGGGACAGGGAATGGCAAACAGCCCCAGCATTTT
.,.,TRBJ1-2,TRBV12-3/TRBV12-4,15,CAISLNFPGHYDYTF,TGTGCCATCAGTTTAAATTTTCCGGGCCACTATGACTACACCTTC
.,.,TRBJ2-5,TRBV18,14,CVSSPQGIQETQYF,TGTGTCAGCTCACCCCAGGGCATCCAAGAGACCCAGTACTTC
.,TRBD1,TRBJ1-2,TRBV4-3,13,CTSSQETGDGYTF,TGCACCAGTAGCCAAGAGACAGGGGATGGCTACACATTC
once,.,TRBJ2-1,TRBV10-1,15,CSSSERSGLGNEQFF,TGCTCCAGCAGTGAACGTTCAGGGCTAGGTAATGAGCAGTTCTTC
.,TRBD2,TRBJ2-1,TRBV11-2,18,CASSLYVREWVSYDEQFF,TGTGCCAGCAGCTTATATGTGCGGGAGTGGGTCTCCTACGATGAGCAGTTCTTC